A single sample is the source of the 11 T cell receptor beta chains below, sequenced in a study of shared clonotypes between healthy human individuals. Assay used: immunoSEQ multiplex PCR; TCRdb lists only in-frame clones, some missing. The sample yields about 2.4 million clones, just over 90% seen once. Source material: naive CD4+ T cells sorted from blood. Subset meaning: CD45RA+ positively selected. These TCRs come from a man younger than 35 in good health.

V and J are TRBV7-9 and TRBJ1-4; no clear D gene. Trimming left V 1 base short and J 0 bases short, with 9 bases between. The germline V gene encodes CDR1 SEHNR and CDR2 FQNEAQ (reference sequence). The CDR3 is 16 amino acids. The CDR3 loop reads CASSLDGGATNEKLFF. Written as DNA, the CDR3 is TGTGCCAGCAGCTTAGACGGCGGGGCAACTAATGAAAAACTGTTTTTT.

The rearrangement uses TRBV9 and TRBJ1-4; D is possibly TRBD1 (5 bases). The CDR3 has 15 amino acids. Germline V gene sequence: CDR1 SGDLS, CDR2 YYNGEE. The ends were cut back, 4 bases at V and 0 bases at J, with 10 bases in the middle. CDR3 sequence (DNA): TGTGCCAGCAGCTCTGGGACTTCAACTAATGAAAAACTGTTTTTT. It yields the protein CASSSGTSTNEKLFF. Using reference TRBV9 and TRBJ1-4 for the parts outside the CDR3, the full variable domain is DSGVTQTPKHLITATGQRVTLRCSPRSGDLSVYWYQQSLDQGLQFLIQYYNGEERAKGNILERFSAQQFPDLHSELNLSSLELGDSALYFCASSSGTSTNEKLFFGSGTQLSVL.

This sequence joins TRBV2 and TRBJ2-7; D is unresolved. There are 12 residues in the CDR3. From germline, CDR1 is SNHLY and CDR2 FYNNEI. Between the trimmed V and J ends, which lost 1 base and 2 bases, there was a span of 3 bases. The CDR3 DNA reads as TGTGCCAGCAGTGAAGGAGCCTACGAGCAGTACTTC. This sequence encodes CASSEGAYEQYF.

CDR3 DNA: TGTGCCAGCAGCCCACCCCAGGGAGGTAATGGCTACACCTTC. It yields the protein CASSPPQGGNGYTF. The V gene is TRBV7-9, the J gene TRBJ1-2; TRBD1 is a possible D gene (5 bases). There are 14 residues in the CDR3. Germline CDR1 SEHNR, CDR2 FQNEAQ (reference sequence). V gave up 5 bases and J gave up 6 bases, with 16 bases separating them.

This chain joins TRBV4-1 and TRBJ2-1, with D possibly matching TRBD2 (5 bases). This CDR3 spans 18 amino acids. The V end lost 4 bases, the J end lost 4 bases, and 23 bases lay between the germline ends. The germline gives CDR1 MGHRA, CDR2 YSYEKL. CDR3 region: CASSRSTLRAETYNEQFF. The CDR3 DNA is TGCGCCAGCAGCCGATCGACCCTTAGAGCGGAAACGTACAATGAGCAGTTCTTC.

The chain employs TRBV30 and TRBJ2-1; TRBD1 matches at 7 bases. This CDR3 is built from 11 residues. J was trimmed by 15 bases and V by 1 base; bases with no gene match: 6. Germline V gene lookup returns CDR1 GTSNPN and CDR2 SVGIG (reference sequence). CDR3 nucleotide sequence: TGTGCCTGGAGTGCCGACAGGGTTCCGTTCTTC. Amino acids: CAWSADRVPFF.

This chain connects TRBV28 to TRBJ2-7; 10 nucleotides line up with TRBD2. Germline V gives CDR1 MDHEN, CDR2 SYDVKM. Trimming at V came to 5 bases and at J to 5 bases, leaving 9 bases not matched to a gene. CDR3 length equals 15 residues. The CDR3 loop is CASSDNSGRHNEQYF. CDR3 DNA: TGTGCCAGCAGTGATAATAGCGGGAGGCATAACGAGCAGTACTTC.

V usage is TRBV21-1 and J usage is TRBJ1-1; TRBD1 was called by the table and not checked on the DNA. TRBV21-1 counts as a pseudogene. The length of the CDR3 is 17 residues. The CDR3 sequence: CASNKGDGYQRDTEAFF. CDR3 in DNA: TGTGCCAGCAATAAGGGGGACGGCTACCAAAGGGACACTGAAGCTTTCTTT.

The V and J genes are TRBV18 and TRBJ2-7; TRBD1 matches at 9 bases. Germline values: CDR1 KGHSH, CDR2 LQKENI. Trimming removed 3 bases from V and 4 bases from J; junction bases left unmatched: 7. The CDR3 sequence is 15 residues long. This CDR3 reads CASSPTGGIGYEQYF. The CDR3 nucleotides are TGTGCCAGCTCACCGACAGGGGGGATAGGTTACGAGCAGTACTTC. Filled out from reference TRBV18 and TRBJ2-7, the complete variable domain reads NAGVMQNPRHLVRRRGQEARLRCSPMKGHSHVYWYRQLPEEGLKFMVYLQKENIIDESGMPKERFSAEFPKEGPSILRIQQVVRGDSAAYFCASSPTGGIGYEQYFGPGTRLTVT.

The genes are TRBV4-1 and TRBJ2-1; TRBD2 is a possible D gene (6 bases). V was trimmed by 2 bases and J by 4 bases, leaving 12 bases between them. Per germline, CDR1 MGHRA and CDR2 YSYEKL. CDR3 length: 15 residues. This CDR3 is CASSQLATRYNEQFF. In DNA, the CDR3 is TGCGCCAGCAGCCAACTCGCGACTAGGTACAATGAGCAGTTCTTC.

The chain combines TRBV9 with TRBJ1-3; TRBD1 is a possible D gene (5 bases). CDR1 and CDR2 (germline): SGDLS, YYNGEE. Trimming removed 3 bases at V and 0 bases at J, with 13 bases between. This CDR3 contains 16 residues. CDR3 in DNA: TGTGCCAGCAGCGCCCGAGGTGACAGCTCTGGAAACACCATATATTTT. Translation gives CASSARGDSSGNTIYF. The full variable domain, with the rest looked up from reference TRBV9 and TRBJ1-3, is DSGVTQTPKHLITATGQRVTLRCSPRSGDLSVYWYQQSLDQGLQFLIQYYNGEERAKGNILERFSAQQFPDLHSELNLSSLELGDSALYFCASSARGDSSGNTIYFGEGSWLTVV.